These 3 T cell receptor beta chains came from one sample sequenced in a study of CD8 T cells in ankylosing spondylitis. TCRdb recomputed calls from the 5' RACE reads with MiXCR, one row per CDR3 protein. Altogether under 200,000 distinct CDR3 sequences are present, around 8.9% being singletons, with the ten largest covering over 13%. The specimen was blood, either unsorted or a sorted T cell fraction (not recorded which). These receptors were collected from a female donor with ankylosing spondylitis or in good health (not recorded which).

This clonotype occurred a few times. The chain is built from TRBV15 and TRBJ2-7; weak D call: TRBD2 (5 bases). This CDR3 has 14 residues. Germline loops: CDR1 LNHNV, CDR2 YYDKDF (reference sequence). V dropped 0 bases and J dropped 4 bases, with 10 bases sitting between them. Written as DNA, the CDR3 is TGTGCCACCAGCAGAGATTGGTCGGGGTACGAGCAGTACTTC. Amino acid sequence: CATSRDWSGYEQYF.

The chain links TRBV16 to TRBJ2-1; D ambiguous. Germline CDR1 and CDR2: KGHSY and FQNENV. Trimming took 5 bases from V and 10 from J, leaving 12 bases between them. The CDR3 is 12 amino acids. The CDR3 protein is CASSDVLTEQFF. DNA for the CDR3: TGTGCCAGCAGCGACGTCTTAACGGAGCAGTTCTTC.

V gene TRBV4-1 combines with J gene TRBJ2-7; D gene ambiguous. The CDR3 covers 15 residues. Germline CDR1 is MGHRA and CDR2 is YSYEKL. V lost 2 bases to trimming and J lost 3 bases, with 14 bases between them. Written as DNA, the CDR3 is TGCGCCAGCAGCCAAAGTAACGACATATTCTACGAGCAGTACTTC. It yields the protein CASSQSNDIFYEQYF.